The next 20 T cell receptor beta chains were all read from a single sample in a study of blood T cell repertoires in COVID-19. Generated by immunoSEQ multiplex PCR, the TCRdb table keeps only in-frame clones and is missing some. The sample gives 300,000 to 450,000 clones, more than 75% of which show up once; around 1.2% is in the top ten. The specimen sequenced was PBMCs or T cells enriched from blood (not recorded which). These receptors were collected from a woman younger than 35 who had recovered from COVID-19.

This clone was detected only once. CDR3 sequence (DNA): TGTGCCAGCAGCTTTTCCGTCGGGGGGCAGGGAGAGACCCAGTACTTC. It is translated as CASSFSVGGQGETQYF. The rearrangement uses TRBV11-2 and TRBJ2-5, with a possible D match to TRBD2 (7 bases). This CDR3 comprises 16 residues. The germline V gene encodes CDR1 SGHAT and CDR2 FQNNGV. V lost 3 bases to trimming and J lost 4 bases, with 18 bases between them.

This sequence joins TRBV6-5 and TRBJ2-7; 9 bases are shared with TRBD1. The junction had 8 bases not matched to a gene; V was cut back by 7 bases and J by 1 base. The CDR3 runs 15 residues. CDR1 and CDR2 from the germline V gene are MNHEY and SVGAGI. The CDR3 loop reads CASIRPGQGSYEQYF. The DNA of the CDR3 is TGTGCCAGCATCAGACCGGGACAGGGTTCCTACGAGCAGTACTTC.

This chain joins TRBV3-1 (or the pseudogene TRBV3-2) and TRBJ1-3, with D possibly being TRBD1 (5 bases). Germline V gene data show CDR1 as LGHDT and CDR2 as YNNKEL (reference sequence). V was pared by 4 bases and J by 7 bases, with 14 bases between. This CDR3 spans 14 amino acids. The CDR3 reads CASSPTGVRNTIYF. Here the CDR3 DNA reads TGTGCCAGCAGCCCGACGGGGGTACGGAACACCATATATTTT.

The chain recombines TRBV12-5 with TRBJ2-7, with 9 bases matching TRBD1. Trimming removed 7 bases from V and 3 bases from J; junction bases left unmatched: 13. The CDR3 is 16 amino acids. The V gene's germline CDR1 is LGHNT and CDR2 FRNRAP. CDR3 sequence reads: CASALGAGTGIYEQYF. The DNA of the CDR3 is TGTGCTAGTGCCTTGGGGGCCGGGACAGGGATCTACGAGCAGTACTTC.

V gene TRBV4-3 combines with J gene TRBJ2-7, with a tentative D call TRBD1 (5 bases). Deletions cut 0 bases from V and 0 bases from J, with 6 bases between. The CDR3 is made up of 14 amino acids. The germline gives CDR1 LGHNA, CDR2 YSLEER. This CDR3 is CASSQDQGSYEQYF. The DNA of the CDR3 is TGCGCCAGCAGCCAAGATCAGGGCTCCTACGAGCAGTACTTC.

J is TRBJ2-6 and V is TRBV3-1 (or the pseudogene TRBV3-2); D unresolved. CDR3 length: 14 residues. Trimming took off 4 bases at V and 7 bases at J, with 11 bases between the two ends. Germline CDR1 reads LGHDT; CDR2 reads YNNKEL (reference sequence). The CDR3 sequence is CASSLASGANVLTF. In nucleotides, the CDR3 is TGTGCCAGCAGCCTAGCCTCGGGTGCCAACGTCCTGACTTTC.

CDR3 residues: CASSETGTSGGRNEQFF. The CDR3 nucleotides are TGTGCCAGCAGTGAAACAGGGACTAGCGGGGGTAGAAATGAGCAGTTCTTC. The V gene is TRBV6-1, the J gene TRBJ2-1; 14 bases align to TRBD2. With V trimmed by 2 bases and J by 7 bases, 7 bases remained unmatched. There are 17 residues in the CDR3. CDR1 is MNHNS, CDR2 SASEGT, per germline.

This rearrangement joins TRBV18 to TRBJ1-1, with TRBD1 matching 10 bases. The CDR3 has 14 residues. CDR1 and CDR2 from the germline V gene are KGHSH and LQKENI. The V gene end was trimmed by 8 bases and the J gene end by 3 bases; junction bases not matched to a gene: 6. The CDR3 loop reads CASGTGVPDTEAFF. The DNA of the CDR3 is TGTGCCAGCGGGACAGGGGTTCCAGACACTGAAGCTTTCTTT.

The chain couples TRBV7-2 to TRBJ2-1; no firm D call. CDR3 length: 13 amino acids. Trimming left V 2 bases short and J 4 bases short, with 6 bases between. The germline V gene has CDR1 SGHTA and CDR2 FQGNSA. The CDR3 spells CASSLPLYNEQFF. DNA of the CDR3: TGTGCCAGCAGCTTACCTCTATACAATGAGCAGTTCTTC.

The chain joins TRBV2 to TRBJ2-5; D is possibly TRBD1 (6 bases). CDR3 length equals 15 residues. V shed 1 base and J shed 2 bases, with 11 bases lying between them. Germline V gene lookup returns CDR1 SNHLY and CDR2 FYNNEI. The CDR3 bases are TGTGCCAGCAGTGAAGACAGGGCTCTTCAAGAGACCCAGTACTTC. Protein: CASSEDRALQETQYF.

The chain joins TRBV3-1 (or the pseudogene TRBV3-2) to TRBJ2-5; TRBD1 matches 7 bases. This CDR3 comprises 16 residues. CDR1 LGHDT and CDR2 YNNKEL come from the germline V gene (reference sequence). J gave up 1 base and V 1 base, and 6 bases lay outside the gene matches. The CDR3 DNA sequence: TGTGCCAGCAGCCAAGGGCGAAAGGGGGCCCAAGAGACCCAGTACTTC. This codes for CASSQGRKGAQETQYF.

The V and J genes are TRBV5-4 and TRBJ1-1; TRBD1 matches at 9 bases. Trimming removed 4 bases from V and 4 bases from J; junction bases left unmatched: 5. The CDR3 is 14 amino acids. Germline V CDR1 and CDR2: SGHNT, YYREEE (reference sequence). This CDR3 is CASSPGQGGTEAFF. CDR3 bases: TGTGCCAGCAGCCCGGGACAGGGCGGCACTGAAGCTTTCTTT.

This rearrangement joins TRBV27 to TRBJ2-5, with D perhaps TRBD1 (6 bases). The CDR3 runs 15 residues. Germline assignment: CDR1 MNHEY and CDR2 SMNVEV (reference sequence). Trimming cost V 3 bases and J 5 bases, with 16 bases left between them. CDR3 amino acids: CASSFDRRHGETQYF. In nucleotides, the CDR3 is TGTGCCAGCAGTTTCGACAGGAGACACGGGGAGACCCAGTACTTC.

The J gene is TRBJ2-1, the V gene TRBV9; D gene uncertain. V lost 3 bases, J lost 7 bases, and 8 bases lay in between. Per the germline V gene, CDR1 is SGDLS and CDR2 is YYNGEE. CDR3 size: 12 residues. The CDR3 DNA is TGTGCCAGCAGCGCCCTTGAGAATGAGCAGTTCTTC. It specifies CASSALENEQFF. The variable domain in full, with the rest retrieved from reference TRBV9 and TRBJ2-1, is DSGVTQTPKHLITATGQRVTLRCSPRSGDLSVYWYQQSLDQGLQFLIQYYNGEERAKGNILERFSAQQFPDLHSELNLSSLELGDSALYFCASSALENEQFFGPGTRLTVL.

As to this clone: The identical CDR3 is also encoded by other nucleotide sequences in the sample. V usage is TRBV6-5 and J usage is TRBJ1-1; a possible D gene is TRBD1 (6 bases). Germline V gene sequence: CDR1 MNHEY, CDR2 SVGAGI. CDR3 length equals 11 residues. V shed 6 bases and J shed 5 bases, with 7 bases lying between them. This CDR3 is CASRQGTEAFF. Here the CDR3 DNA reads TGTGCCAGCAGACAGGGTACTGAAGCTTTCTTT.

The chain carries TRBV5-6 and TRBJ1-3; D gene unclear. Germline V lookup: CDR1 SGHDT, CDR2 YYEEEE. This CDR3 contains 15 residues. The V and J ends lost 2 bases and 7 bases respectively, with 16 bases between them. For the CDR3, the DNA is TGTGCCAGCAGCTTCACCACGGGGTCTCGGAACACCATATATTTT. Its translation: CASSFTTGSRNTIYF.

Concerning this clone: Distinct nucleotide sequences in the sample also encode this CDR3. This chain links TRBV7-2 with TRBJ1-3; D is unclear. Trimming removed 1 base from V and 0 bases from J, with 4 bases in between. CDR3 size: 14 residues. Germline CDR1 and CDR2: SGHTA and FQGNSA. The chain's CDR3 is CASSLGSSGNTIYF. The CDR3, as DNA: TGTGCCAGCAGCTTAGGCAGCTCTGGAAACACCATATATTTT.

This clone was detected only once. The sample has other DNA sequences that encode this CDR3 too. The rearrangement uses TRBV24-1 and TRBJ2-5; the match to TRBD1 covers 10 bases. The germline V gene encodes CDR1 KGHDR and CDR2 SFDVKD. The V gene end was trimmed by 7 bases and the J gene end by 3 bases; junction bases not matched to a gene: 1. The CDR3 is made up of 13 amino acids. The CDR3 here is CATRGTGEETQYF. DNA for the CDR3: TGTGCCACCAGAGGGACAGGGGAAGAGACCCAGTACTTC.

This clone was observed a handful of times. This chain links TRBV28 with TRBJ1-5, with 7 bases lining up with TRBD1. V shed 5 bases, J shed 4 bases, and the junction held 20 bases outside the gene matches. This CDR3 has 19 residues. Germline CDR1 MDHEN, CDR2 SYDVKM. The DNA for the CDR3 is TGTGCCAGCAGTGAGACCGGGACAGCCCGTGCGGTTAGGAATCAGCCCCAGCATTTT. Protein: CASSETGTARAVRNQPQHF.

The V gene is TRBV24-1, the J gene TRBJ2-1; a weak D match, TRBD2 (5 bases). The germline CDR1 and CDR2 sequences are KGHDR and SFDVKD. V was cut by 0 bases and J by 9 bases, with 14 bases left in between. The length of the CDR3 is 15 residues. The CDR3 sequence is CATSDLRRALREQFF. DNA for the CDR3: TGTGCCACCAGTGATTTGCGGCGGGCCCTGCGTGAGCAGTTCTTC.